Listed below are T cell receptor beta chains from one sample, sequenced in a study of CD8+ T cells in alopecia areata. The table came from immunoSEQ multiplex PCR; TCRdb's copy has only in-frame clones and leaves some out. The sample has 200,000 to 250,000 clones, around 62% seen once. The specimen was CD4+ T cells sorted from blood, collected at week 0. These receptors were obtained from a human donor with alopecia areata. Each CDR3 is given with its conserved first and last residue. D genes are given only for firm matches. The size of a clone is reported for some rows only, either as once, few or many, or as a class for expanded clones.

>TRBV18|few|TRBD1|TRBJ2-4
CASSPYRDRAKNIQYF
TGTGCCAGCTCACCATATCGGGACAGGGCTAAAAACATTCAGTACTTC
>TRBV9|NA|TRBD2|TRBJ2-1
CASSVQSGRSYNEQFF
TGTGCCAGCAGCGTACAGAGCGGGAGGTCGTACAATGAGCAGTTCTTC
>TRBV7-9|NA|TRBD1|TRBJ2-3
CASSPPGTGLNTQYF
TGTGCCAGCAGCCCACCCGGGACAGGGTTAAATACGCAGTATTTT
>TRBV30|NA|NA|TRBJ1-1
CAWAGRLNTEAFF
TGTGCCTGGGCGGGACGGTTGAACACTGAAGCTTTCTTT
>TRBV11-2|NA|NA|TRBJ1-5
CASSFGDQPQHF
TGTGCCAGCAGCTTTGGTGATCAGCCCCAGCATTTT
>TRBV5-4|NA|TRBD2|TRBJ2-5
CASSLVLAGRETQYF
TGTGCCAGCAGCTTGGTTTTAGCGGGAAGGGAGACCCAGTACTTC
>TRBV9|few|NA|TRBJ1-6
CASSLLPGTTLGGNSPLHF
TGTGCCAGCAGCCTACTCCCCGGGACCACTCTAGGGGGTAATTCACCCCTCCACTTT
>TRBV5-1|few|TRBD2|TRBJ2-1
CASSFDLAGHLNEQFF
TGCGCCAGCAGCTTCGATCTAGCGGGTCACTTAAATGAGCAGTTCTTC
>TRBV19|few|TRBD1|TRBJ1-1
CASSLQGARGTEAFF
TGTGCCAGTAGTCTACAGGGGGCTCGTGGCACTGAAGCTTTCTTT
>TRBV5-1|NA|TRBD2|TRBJ2-7
CASSWGGTQGGYEQYF
TGCGCCAGCAGCTGGGGAGGGACCCAGGGTGGCTACGAGCAGTACTTC
>TRBV29-1|NA|NA|TRBJ2-2
CSVIGSGRSGELFF
TGCAGCGTTATTGGTAGCGGAAGATCCGGGGAGCTGTTTTTT
>TRBV27|many|TRBD2|TRBJ2-7
CASTETSGRPHEQYF
TGTGCCAGCACGGAGACTAGCGGGAGGCCCCACGAGCAGTACTTC
>TRBV14|few|NA|TRBJ1-6
CASSQAWGNSPLHF
TGTGCCAGCAGCCAAGCGTGGGGGAATTCACCCCTCCACTTT
>TRBV29-1|once|NA|TRBJ2-3
CSVVGRLTDTQYF
TGCAGCGTTGTAGGTCGTCTCACAGATACGCAGTATTTT
>TRBV2|NA|NA|TRBJ1-1
CASSQGTDTEAFF
TGTGCCAGCAGCCAGGGAACGGACACTGAAGCTTTCTTT
>TRBV29-1|once|NA|TRBJ2-3
CSVGILGGITDTQYF
TGCAGCGTTGGAATTTTAGGGGGGATCACAGATACGCAGTATTTT
>TRBV30|NA|NA|TRBJ1-3
CAWSLGKVSGNTIYF
TGTGCCTGGAGTTTAGGCAAGGTCTCGGGAAACACCATATATTTT
>TRBV4-1|NA|TRBD2|TRBJ2-7
CASSQREALYEQYF
TGCGCCAGCAGCCAGCGGGAGGCGCTCTACGAGCAGTACTTC
>TRBV29-1|NA|TRBD1|TRBJ1-1
CSVGRTGAQNTEAFF
TGCAGCGTTGGCCGAACAGGGGCTCAGAACACTGAAGCTTTCTTT
>TRBV29-1|NA|NA|TRBJ2-7
CSVGNTAFEQYF
TGCAGCGTTGGAAACACAGCCTTCGAGCAGTACTTC
>TRBV7-9|NA|NA|TRBJ2-2
CASSLQTLYTGELFF
TGTGCCAGCAGCTTACAGACCCTTTACACCGGGGAGCTGTTTTTT
>TRBV9|few|NA|TRBJ1-1
CASSLTANTEAFF
TGTGCCAGCAGCCTGACAGCGAACACTGAAGCTTTCTTT
>TRBV7-2|NA|NA|TRBJ2-3
CASRADGYTQYF
TGTGCCAGCAGAGCAGACGGATATACGCAGTATTTT
>TRBV6-5|few|TRBD1|TRBJ2-7
CASSTAGTGIYEQYF
TGTGCCAGCAGCACAGCCGGGACAGGGATCTACGAGCAGTACTTC
>TRBV7-9|NA|TRBD2|TRBJ2-5
CASSLAGLDIQETQYF
TGTGCCAGCAGCTTAGCGGGACTAGATATCCAAGAGACCCAGTACTTC
>TRBV19|NA|TRBD2|TRBJ2-7
CASSSPGLAAYEQYF
TGTGCCAGTAGTTCCCCGGGACTAGCGGCCTACGAGCAGTACTTC
>TRBV29-1|few|NA|TRBJ2-4
CSVGGGAKNIQYF
TGCAGCGTTGGAGGTGGGGCCAAAAACATTCAGTACTTC
>TRBV7-9|NA|TRBD2|TRBJ2-1
CASSLRGLAGDNEQFF
TGTGCCAGCAGCTTACGGGGACTAGCGGGGGACAATGAGCAGTTCTTC
>TRBV30|NA|NA|TRBJ2-2
CAWGRDTGTGELFF
TGTGCCTGGGGAAGGGACACTGGAACCGGGGAGCTGTTTTTT
>TRBV4-1|few|TRBD1|TRBJ2-7
CASSQSGQRTYEQYF
TGCGCCAGCAGCCAATCGGGACAGCGAACGTACGAGCAGTACTTC